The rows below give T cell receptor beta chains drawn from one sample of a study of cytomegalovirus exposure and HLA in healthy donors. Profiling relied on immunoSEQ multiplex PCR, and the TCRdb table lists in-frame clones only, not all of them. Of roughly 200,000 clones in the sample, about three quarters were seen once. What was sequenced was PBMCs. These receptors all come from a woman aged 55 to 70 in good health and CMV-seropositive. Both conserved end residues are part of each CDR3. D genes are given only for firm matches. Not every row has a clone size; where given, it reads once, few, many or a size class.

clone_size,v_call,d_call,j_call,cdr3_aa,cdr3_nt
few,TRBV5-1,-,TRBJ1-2,CASSLALQGFSYGYTF,TGCGCCAGCAGCTTGGCTCTACAGGGATTCTCTTATGGCTACACCTTC
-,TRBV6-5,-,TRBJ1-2,CASRPGQNYGYTF,TGTGCCAGCAGGCCCGGACAAAACTATGGCTACACCTTC
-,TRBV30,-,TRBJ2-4,CACSTLNIQYF,TGTGCCTGTTCTACCCTGAACATTCAGTACTTC
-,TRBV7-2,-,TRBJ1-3,CASSLVAGALSGNTIYF,TGTGCCAGCAGCTTAGTTGCAGGGGCCCTCTCTGGAAACACCATATATTTT
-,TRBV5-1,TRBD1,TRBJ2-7,CASSSGTGASYEQYF,TGCGCCAGCAGCTCCGGGACAGGGGCTTCCTACGAGCAGTACTTC
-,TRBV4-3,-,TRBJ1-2,CASSQGLRPQEAIYGYTF,TGCGCCAGCAGCCAAGGTCTTCGGCCCCAAGAGGCGATATATGGCTACACCTTC
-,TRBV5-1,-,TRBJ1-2,CASRKEVRYGYTF,TGCGCCAGCAGAAAGGAGGTGAGATATGGCTACACCTTC
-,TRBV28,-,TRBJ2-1,CASSFYRASSYNEQFF,TGTGCCAGCAGTTTCTACAGGGCGAGCTCCTACAATGAGCAGTTCTTC
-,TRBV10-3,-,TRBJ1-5,CAISQGGNQPQHF,TGTGCCATCAGCCAGGGTGGCAATCAGCCCCAGCATTTT
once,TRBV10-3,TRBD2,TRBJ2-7,CAIRRERETYEQYF,TGTGCCATCAGGCGGGAGAGGGAGACCTACGAGCAGTACTTC
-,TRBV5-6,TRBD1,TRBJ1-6,CASSLGSGQGVYSPLHF,TGTGCCAGCAGCTTGGGATCGGGACAGGGGGTGTATTCACCCCTCCACTTT
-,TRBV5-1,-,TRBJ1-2,CASSLDSTNYGYTF,TGCGCCAGCAGCTTGGACAGTACTAACTATGGCTACACCTTC
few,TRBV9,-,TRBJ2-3,CASRSQGRDTQYF,TGTGCCAGCAGGTCTCAGGGGCGGGATACGCAGTATTTT